These T cell receptor beta chains were read from a single sample in a study of shared clonotypes between healthy human individuals. Profiling relied on immunoSEQ multiplex PCR, and the TCRdb table lists in-frame clones only, not all of them. The data show 2 million to 2.5 million clones, about 90% seen once. The sequenced material came from naive CD4+ T cells from PBMCs. The origin of the receptors is a young man in good health. Some clones in this sample may be carry-over from other donors' samples. Each CDR3 is given with its conserved first and last residue. The order of the fields is J gene, V gene, CDR3 length, CDR3 protein.

TRBJ2-7,TRBV5-4,15,CASSLGLAEGYEQYF
TRBJ2-3,TRBV5-4,15,CASSLGRGHTDTQYF
TRBJ2-5,TRBV29-1,10,CSVFPETQYF
TRBJ1-3,TRBV5-1,16,CASSLPTVSSGNTIYF
TRBJ1-2,TRBV2,14,CARATGGYSDGYTF
TRBJ1-1,TRBV2,11,CASVRGTEAFF
TRBJ1-2,TRBV27,17,CASNPGTGLPSNYGYTF
TRBJ1-2,TRBV15,14,CATSRLTGAYGYTF
TRBJ2-7,TRBV28,15,CASWTNLLRGYEQYF
TRBJ2-7,TRBV7-9,14,CASSLGAVSYEQYF
TRBJ1-2,TRBV6-5,13,CASKIGGDYGYTF
TRBJ1-1,TRBV28,17,CASSKTGGETLNTEAFF
TRBJ2-2,TRBV11-2,17,CASSLDLWVVGTGELFF
TRBJ2-7,TRBV5-5,17,CASSLWSSGTFGYEQYF
TRBJ1-5,TRBV28,14,CASTATGWGLPQHF
TRBJ2-5,TRBV11-2,11,CASSKPGVQYF
TRBJ2-6,TRBV21-1,16,CASSDPTASGANVLTF